This TCR beta chain was sequenced for a study of CD8+ T cells in alopecia areata. Study overall: A 6-month period off drug followed tofacitinib, which lasted 6 to 18 months. General study points: In scalp and blood during tofacitinib, many expanded lesional clones persisted.

Extraction of RNA preceded its reverse transcription into cDNA, which served as the sequencing template. Sequencing used immunoSEQ multiplex PCR; TCRdb keeps in-frame clones, though not all of them. The sample has about 220,000 clones, around three fifths seen once. V lost 1 base, J lost 6 bases, and 12 bases lay in between. There are 14 residues in the CDR3. CDR1 is LGHNA and CDR2 is YSLEER in the germline V gene. About this clone itself: Its antigen is as yet unknown.

Sample treatment: oral pan-JAK inhibitor, 5-10 mg twice daily. Sorting of CD4+ and CD8+ T cells was performed on PBMCs. This sequence joins TRBV4-3 and TRBJ1-2; possibly TRBD1 for D (6 bases). This sample comprised CD4+ T cells sorted from blood, obtained at week 4, from a patient treated with tofacitinib. The sequence was collected from a human donor with alopecia areata. This CDR3 reads CASSQVWGGDGYTF. As DNA, the CDR3 is TGCGCCAGCAGCCAAGTATGGGGGGGCGATGGCTACACCTTC.